These 15 T cell receptor beta chains were sequenced from one sample in a study of cytomegalovirus exposure and HLA in healthy donors. Researchers ran the PCR with 60 Vbeta and 13 Jbeta primers. Produced via immunoSEQ multiplex PCR; TCRdb's table is partial and in-frame only. The sample shows 100,000 to 150,000 clones, around 78% of them seen only once. The sequencing input was PBMCs. These receptors originate from a man aged 40-49 years in good health and CMV-seronegative.

This clone came up a few times. The rearrangement joins TRBV6-1 to TRBJ2-7, with a weak D call TRBD1 (6 bases). CDR1 and CDR2 (germline): MNHNS, SASEGT. The CDR3 consists of 13 residues. Trimming left V 6 bases short and J 3 bases short, with 12 bases between. The CDR3 loop reads CASSFGQFYEQYF. As DNA, the CDR3 is TGTGCCAGCAGCTTTGGACAGTTCTACGAGCAGTACTTC.

This clone was picked up a small number of times. The chain recombines TRBV11-3 with TRBJ2-1, with 9 nucleotides matching TRBD2. The junction had 12 bases not matched to a gene; V was cut back by 0 bases and J by 9 bases. There are 17 residues in the CDR3. Germline lookup yields CDR1 SGHNT and CDR2 YENEEA. The CDR3 reads CASSLDLRELAGVEQFF. CDR3 coding DNA: TGTGCCAGCAGCTTAGATCTAAGGGAACTAGCGGGCGTTGAGCAGTTCTTC.

The chain carries TRBV7-8 and TRBJ2-3; 7 positions match TRBD1. Losses at the gene ends were 7 bases for V and 3 bases for J; bases not matched to a gene: 7. Germline V gene sequence: CDR1 SGHVS, CDR2 FQNEAQ. This CDR3 is built from 14 residues. Written as DNA, the CDR3 is TGTGCCAGCAACAAAGGGGGCCGGACAGATACGCAGTATTTT. Protein product: CASNKGGRTDTQYF.

Concerning this clone itself: Other DNA sequences within the sample encode an identical CDR3. The chain employs TRBV7-9 and TRBJ2-5; 7 positions agree with TRBD1. Per germline, CDR1 SEHNR and CDR2 FQNEAQ (reference sequence). There are 13 residues in the CDR3. Losses at the gene ends were 5 bases for V and 4 bases for J; bases not matched to a gene: 4. The CDR3 nucleotides are TGTGCCAGCAGCCCCCCAGGGGGAGAGACCCAGTACTTC. Translating it yields CASSPPGGETQYF.

This clone was observed a single time. V and J are TRBV19 and TRBJ2-3, with D tentatively TRBD1 (6 bases). This CDR3 comprises 14 residues. Per germline, CDR1 LNHDA and CDR2 SQIVND (reference sequence). Between the trimmed V and J ends, which lost 6 bases and 2 bases, there was a span of 12 bases. CDR3 nucleotide sequence: TGTGCCAGTAGACGGGACATTTCCACAGATACGCAGTATTTT. Protein product: CASRRDISTDTQYF.

Written as DNA, the CDR3 is TGTGCCAGCAGTCACGGGAGGGGGACTGAGAACACCGGGGAGCTGTTTTTT. The encoded protein is CASSHGRGTENTGELFF. V and J are TRBV9 and TRBJ2-2, with 8 bases identical to TRBD2. Germline assignment: CDR1 SGDLS and CDR2 YYNGEE. The CDR3 contains 17 residues. The ends lost 5 bases at V and 1 base at J; junction bases unmatched: 10.

The rearrangement uses TRBV6-1 and TRBJ2-5, with TRBD2 as a possible D gene (6 bases). The V gene lost 1 base and the J gene lost 4 bases, with 19 bases spanning the gap. The CDR3 has 17 amino acids. Germline V gene data show CDR1 as MNHNS and CDR2 as SASEGT. The CDR3 nucleotides read TGTGCCAGCAGTGAAGGTCGAGCGGGCGGTCGCCCAGAGACCCAGTACTTC. This encodes CASSEGRAGGRPETQYF.

The chain couples TRBV4-1 to TRBJ2-2; TRBD1 matches at 7 bases. The CDR3 sequence is 16 residues long. Germline assignment: CDR1 MGHRA and CDR2 YSYEKL. Trimming at V came to 4 bases and at J to 2 bases, leaving 7 bases not matched to a gene. This CDR3 is CASSRAGTANTGELFF. In DNA form, the CDR3 reads TGCGCCAGCAGCCGAGCCGGGACAGCCAACACCGGGGAGCTGTTTTTT.

This chain uses TRBV7-3 with TRBJ2-5, with D maybe TRBD1 (5 bases). Trimming took 5 bases from V and 2 from J, leaving 9 bases between them. The CDR3 sequence is 13 residues long. Germline assignment: CDR1 SGHTA and CDR2 FQGTGA. CDR3 bases: TGTGCCAGCAGCCTACAGGATCAAGAGACCCAGTACTTC. This codes for CASSLQDQETQYF.

The chain joins TRBV18 to TRBJ2-6; 7 nucleotides agree with TRBD1. This CDR3 region has 17 residues. CDR1 and CDR2 from the germline V gene are KGHSH and LQKENI. Trimming at V came to 4 bases and at J to 7 bases, leaving 13 bases not matched to a gene. Here the CDR3 reads CASSRVPTGSYANVLTF. In DNA form, the CDR3 reads TGTGCCAGCTCACGAGTCCCGACAGGGTCTTATGCCAACGTCCTGACTTTC. The full variable domain, in which reference TRBV18 and TRBJ2-6 provide the parts outside the CDR3, is NAGVMQNPRHLVRRRGQEARLRCSPMKGHSHVYWYRQLPEEGLKFMVYLQKENIIDESGMPKERFSAEFPKEGPSILRIQQVVRGDSAAYFCASSRVPTGSYANVLTFGAGSRLTVL.

This clone was seen just once. The gene calls are TRBV9 and TRBJ1-1; tentatively, D is TRBD1 (6 bases). Trimming removed 0 bases at V and 1 base at J, with 10 bases between. There are 15 residues in the CDR3. Germline CDR1 reads SGDLS; CDR2 reads YYNGEE. In nucleotides, the CDR3 is TGTGCCAGCAGCGTAGTGGACAGCTCGAACACTGAAGCTTTCTTT. It encodes CASSVVDSSNTEAFF.

Here the CDR3 reads CAWSGAWELFF. CDR3 in DNA: TGTGCCTGGAGTGGGGCCTGGGAGCTGTTTTTT. The chain has TRBV30 and TRBJ2-2; D ambiguous. Germline CDR1 reads GTSNPN; CDR2 reads SVGIG (reference sequence). V was clipped by 1 base and J by 9 bases, with 6 bases between them. The CDR3 loop spans 11 amino acids.

The CDR3 is CASITGRRDYGYTF. The CDR3 bases are TGTGCCAGCATAACGGGGAGGAGGGACTATGGCTACACCTTC. V and J are TRBV2 and TRBJ1-2; the D is unclear. The CDR3 has 14 amino acids. V was clipped by 7 bases and J by 3 bases, with 15 bases between them. Germline CDR1 is SNHLY and CDR2 is FYNNEI. The full variable domain, rest sourced from reference TRBV2 and TRBJ1-2, is EPEVTQTPSHQVTQMGQEVILRCVPISNHLYFYWYRQILGQKVEFLVSFYNNEISEKSEIFDDQFSVERPDGSNFTLKIRSTKLEDSAMYFCASITGRRDYGYTFGSGTRLTVV.

CDR3 region: CASRVAGGGFSPLHF. The CDR3 bases are TGTGCCAGCAGAGTTGCAGGGGGCGGTTTCTCACCCCTCCACTTT. The genes are TRBV6-5 and TRBJ1-6, with 8 bases matching TRBD1. Germline V CDR1 and CDR2: MNHEY, SVGAGI. The CDR3 extends over 15 amino acids. Trimming cost V 6 bases and J 10 bases; bases outside gene matches: 11.

The rearrangement uses TRBV5-8 and TRBJ1-2; D gene ambiguous. The germline V and J ends were trimmed by 4 bases and 14 bases, with 12 bases remaining between them. The CDR3 has 10 amino acids. Germline V gene sequence: CDR1 SGHTS, CDR2 YDEGEE. The DNA for the CDR3 is TGTGCCAGCAGCGAAACTCCCGGGACCTTC. This sequence encodes CASSETPGTF. The full variable domain, in which reference TRBV5-8 and TRBJ1-2 provide the parts outside the CDR3, is EAGVTQSPTHLIKTRGQQATLRCSPISGHTSVYWYQQALGLGLQFLLWYDEGEERNRGNFPPRFSGRQFPNYSSELNVNALELEDSALYLCASSETPGTFGSGTRLTVV.